This T cell receptor beta chain was identified in a study of blood T cell repertoires in COVID-19. At the level of the study: The United States, Italy and Spain were the sources of the acute and convalescent COVID-19 samples. From T cells, B-cell-depleted T cells, or PBMCs came the material, which was cDNA or gDNA.

The V segment lost 4 bases and the J segment 1 base; nucleotides outside the gene matches: 1. The CDR3 extends over 14 amino acids. Germline V gene sequence: CDR1 SNHLY, CDR2 FYNNEI. In the original workflow: Reference gene primer amplification gave nucleated cell count estimates. Here immunoSEQ multiplex PCR was the method, and the copy in TCRdb shows in-frame clones only, minus some. V, J and clone size reflect that table, while D and trimming were determined from the DNA. The table has fewer than 350,000 clones, 70% to 90% seen once; the top ten hold 7.8%. The source material was peripheral blood. This chain uses TRBV2 with TRBJ2-7; 10 nucleotides agree with TRBD2. The source of this sequence is a woman aged 45-65 years who had recovered from COVID-19. The CDR3 reads CASSGSGGSYEQYF. DNA of the CDR3: TGTGCCAGCAGTGGTAGCGGGGGGTCCTACGAGCAGTACTTC.